These 23 T cell receptor beta chains originate from one sample sequenced in a study of blood T cells in healthy people across ages. PCR was performed a second time for roughly 7 to 11 cycles using a sample-barcoded 5' primer and a J-beta primer mix. TCRdb fed the 5' RACE reads into MiXCR, producing one record per CDR3 protein. Here the sample spans about 1.8 million distinct CDR3 sequences, 49% being singletons. Sequenced sample: blood. Receptor source: a woman between 40 and 50 years old in good health.

This clonotype appeared a few times. The chain employs TRBV12-3 or TRBV12-4 and TRBJ2-3; maybe TRBD2 (5 bases). Trimming cost V 2 bases and J 6 bases, with 15 bases left between them. CDR3 length: 15 amino acids. The CDR3 sequence is CASSLSWRPGDTQYF. CDR3 bases: TGTGCCAGCAGTTTAAGCTGGCGCCCGGGGGATACGCAGTATTTT.

The rearrangement joins TRBV11-3 to TRBJ2-4; 7 nucleotides match TRBD1. The J call may be in error: the DNA end matches TRBJ2-7 better. The CDR3 length is 15 residues. CDR1 and CDR2 from the germline V gene are SGHNT and YENEEA. The CDR3 here is CASSLGKTGHYEQYF. In DNA form, the CDR3 reads TGTGCCAGCAGCTTGGGTAAGACAGGGCACTACGAGCAGTACTTC.

The chain joins TRBV7-2 to TRBJ2-7, with 13 bases lining up with TRBD2. Per the germline V gene, CDR1 is SGHTA and CDR2 is FQGNSA. The CDR3 extends over 17 amino acids. With 1 base clipped from V and 2 bases from J, the junction kept 5 bases outside the gene matches. CDR3 nucleotides: TGTGCCAGCAGCTTAGGGGGGACTAGCGGGGAAGCCTACGAGCAGTACTTC. As protein: CASSLGGTSGEAYEQYF.

The V and J genes are TRBV6-5 and TRBJ2-2; possible D gene TRBD2, 5 bases. V shed 11 bases and J shed 7 bases, with 17 bases lying between them. Per germline, CDR1 MNHEY and CDR2 SVGAGI. This CDR3 contains 13 residues. The CDR3 region has the DNA TGTGCCGTCCGTTCTAGCTCTAGCGGGGAGCTGTTTTTT. Its translation: CAVRSSSSGELFF.

The V and J genes are TRBV9 and TRBJ1-6, with a tentative D call TRBD1 (5 bases). V shed 5 bases and J shed 6 bases, with 12 bases lying between them. Germline CDR1 is SGDLS and CDR2 is YYNGEE. The CDR3 extends over 14 amino acids. CDR3 nucleotide sequence: TGTGCCAGCAGGGCCTCAGGGCTTAATTCACCCCTCCACTTT. Amino acids: CASRASGLNSPLHF.

This clonotype was recorded only once. The DNA for the CDR3 is TGTGCCAGCAGCTTAGGGGTGGTGGTGAATGAGCAGTTCTTC. Translation: CASSLGVVVNEQFF. This rearrangement joins TRBV7-2 to TRBJ2-1; D is undetermined. Germline V CDR1 and CDR2: SGHTA, FQGNSA. V gave up 1 base and J gave up 7 bases, with 11 bases separating them. CDR3 length: 14 residues.

The V call is TRBV5-1, the J call TRBJ2-7; D is unclear. The J call may be in error: the DNA end matches TRBJ2-5 better. Germline assignment: CDR1 SGHRS and CDR2 YFSETQ. The CDR3 totals 12 residues. In DNA form, the CDR3 reads TGCGCCAGCAGCGCAGACCGAGAGACCCAGTACTTC. It is translated as CASSADRETQYF.

The chain uses TRBV2 and TRBJ1-4; TRBD1 matches 8 bases. CDR3 size: 15 residues. Germline CDR1 reads SNHLY; CDR2 reads FYNNEI. With V trimmed by 6 bases and J by 2 bases, 5 bases remained unmatched. Here the CDR3 reads CASRPTGVTNEKLFF. In DNA, the CDR3 is TGTGCCAGCAGGCCGACAGGGGTCACTAATGAAAAACTGTTTTTT.

V gene TRBV7-3 combines with J gene TRBJ1-2; 8 nucleotides align to TRBD1. The germline CDR1 and CDR2 sequences are SGHTA and FQGTGA. This CDR3 region has 16 residues. V shed 5 bases and J 2 bases; nucleotides not matched to a gene: 10. The CDR3 sequence: CASSAGTGHTNYGYTF. The CDR3 DNA reads as TGTGCCAGCAGCGCCGGGACAGGACATACCAACTATGGCTACACCTTC.

As regards this clonotype: With a much larger clone just one base away, this may be a read error. This chain connects TRBV6-2 or TRBV6-3 to TRBJ1-2, with D possibly being TRBD1 (5 bases). Germline values: CDR1 MNHEY, CDR2 SVGEGT. The CDR3 length is 13 residues. Trimming pared 5 bases from V and 4 bases from J, leaving 11 bases between. The DNA of the CDR3 is TGTGCCAGCAGTGACGCCGGGGGCTATGGCTACACCTTC. Encoded protein: CASSDAGGYGYTF.

The genes are TRBV29-1 and TRBJ2-7, with D possibly TRBD2 on 6 matching bases. The CDR3 has 13 residues. Trimming took off 0 bases at V and 10 bases at J, with 16 bases between the two ends. Germline CDR1 and CDR2: SQVTM and ANQGSEA. The CDR3 is CSVEDLWGGLQYF. The CDR3 DNA is TGCAGCGTTGAAGATCTTTGGGGAGGTCTTCAGTACTTC.

This rearrangement joins TRBV11-2 to TRBJ1-1, with a possible D match to TRBD1 (6 bases). Germline V lookup: CDR1 SGHAT, CDR2 FQNNGV. V lost 5 bases, J lost 3 bases, and 16 bases lay in between. The CDR3 covers 15 residues. The DNA of the CDR3 is TGTGCCAGCAGCCCCCTACAGGGAAGGGACACTGAAGCTTTCTTT. Translated: CASSPLQGRDTEAFF.

The chain couples TRBV29-1 to TRBJ2-7; weak D call: TRBD2 (7 bases). The CDR3 loop spans 12 amino acids. The germline V gene encodes CDR1 SQVTM and CDR2 ANQGSEA. The V gene lost 7 bases and the J gene lost 4 bases, with 14 bases spanning the gap. The CDR3 DNA sequence: TGCAGCGCTGGGGGGGCCTCTTACGAGCAGTACTTC. It translates to CSAGGASYEQYF.

Remarks on this clonotype: The junction departs from germline at one end; a sequencing error may be responsible. The V call is TRBV5-6, the J call TRBJ2-7; tentative D call: TRBD2 (6 bases). Germline CDR1 is SGHDT and CDR2 is YYEEEE. The CDR3 sequence is 16 residues long. CDR3 in amino acids: CASRAWGERKGKTQHF. CDR3 DNA: TGTGCCAGCAGAGCTTGGGGGGAAAGGAAAGGGAAGACCCAGCACTTC.

The rearrangement links TRBV9 to TRBJ1-1; D perhaps matches TRBD1 (5 bases). Trimming pared 4 bases from V and 7 bases from J, leaving 14 bases between. Germline V lookup: CDR1 SGDLS, CDR2 YYNGEE. The CDR3 length is 13 residues. The CDR3 here is CASSLGPLIEAFF. The CDR3 nucleotides read TGTGCCAGCAGCCTGGGACCTTTAATTGAAGCTTTCTTT.

The chain has TRBV6-1 and TRBJ1-4; no definite D call. V was pared by 7 bases and J by 5 bases, with 20 bases between. The CDR3 runs 16 residues. CDR1 and CDR2 from the germline V gene are MNHNS and SASEGT. CDR3 region: CASKEGSNGRNEKLFF. The CDR3 nucleotides read TGTGCCAGCAAGGAGGGATCAAACGGAAGGAATGAAAAACTGTTTTTT.

This chain uses TRBV5-1 with TRBJ1-6; 7 nucleotides agree with TRBD1. Germline values: CDR1 SGHRS, CDR2 YFSETQ. The CDR3 covers 15 residues. V dropped 4 bases and J dropped 10; count of bases not matched to a gene: 11. The CDR3 sequence is CASSDEGGFGSPLHF. Here the CDR3 DNA reads TGCGCCAGCAGCGACGAAGGGGGCTTTGGCTCACCCCTCCACTTT.

V gene TRBV20-1 combines with J gene TRBJ1-1; unclear D gene. The CDR3 covers 10 residues. Germline V gene sequence: CDR1 DFQATT, CDR2 SNEGSKA (reference sequence). Trimming took 5 bases from V and 9 from J, leaving 10 bases between them. This CDR3 is CSAPQAQAFF. DNA of the CDR3: TGCAGTGCTCCTCAGGCTCAAGCTTTCTTT.

DNA for the CDR3: TGCAGTGCTAGCAGGGTAGATACGCAGTATTTT. This codes for CSASRVDTQYF. The chain employs TRBV20-1 and TRBJ2-3; D possibly corresponds to TRBD1 (5 bases). The CDR3 contains 11 residues. Trimming left V 3 bases short and J 5 bases short, with 6 bases between. Germline loops: CDR1 DFQATT, CDR2 SNEGSKA (reference sequence).

The CDR3 nucleotides are TGTGCCAGCAGTATGACAGGGATTTACAATGAGCAGTTCTTC. The encoded protein is CASSMTGIYNEQFF. This chain links TRBV27 with TRBJ2-1; TRBD1 agrees at 7 bases. Germline loops: CDR1 MNHEY, CDR2 SMNVEV (reference sequence). The CDR3 runs 14 residues. With 5 bases clipped from V and 4 bases from J, the junction kept 5 bases outside the gene matches.

This clonotype occurred a few times. V usage is TRBV7-2 and J usage is TRBJ2-5, with TRBD1 identical over 8 bases. Germline-derived CDR1 and CDR2 are SGHTA and FQGNSA. The CDR3 has 15 residues. J gave up 2 bases and V 5 bases, and 7 bases lay outside the gene matches. The CDR3 DNA follows: TGTGCCAGCAGCCCTCAGGACAGGGTACAAGAGACCCAGTACTTC. It translates to CASSPQDRVQETQYF.

The rearrangement joins TRBV7-3 to TRBJ2-1; D is unresolved. Germline V lookup: CDR1 SGHTA, CDR2 FQGTGA. Deletions cut 2 bases from V and 8 bases from J, with 16 bases between. This CDR3 contains 15 residues. The CDR3 is CASSLGRYTWDEQFF. CDR3 coding DNA: TGTGCCAGCAGCTTAGGCAGATATACCTGGGATGAGCAGTTCTTC.

This clonotype showed up just a few times. The chain uses TRBV7-9 and TRBJ2-3; a weak D match, TRBD2 (6 bases). Germline lookup yields CDR1 SEHNR and CDR2 FQNEAQ (reference sequence). Trimming shortened V by 4 bases and J by 5 bases, and 22 bases separated the two germline ends. The CDR3 loop spans 17 amino acids. The CDR3 loop reads CASSSPPGEDTGDTQYF. In nucleotides, the CDR3 is TGTGCCAGCAGCTCCCCCCCCGGGGAGGATACGGGAGATACGCAGTATTTT.